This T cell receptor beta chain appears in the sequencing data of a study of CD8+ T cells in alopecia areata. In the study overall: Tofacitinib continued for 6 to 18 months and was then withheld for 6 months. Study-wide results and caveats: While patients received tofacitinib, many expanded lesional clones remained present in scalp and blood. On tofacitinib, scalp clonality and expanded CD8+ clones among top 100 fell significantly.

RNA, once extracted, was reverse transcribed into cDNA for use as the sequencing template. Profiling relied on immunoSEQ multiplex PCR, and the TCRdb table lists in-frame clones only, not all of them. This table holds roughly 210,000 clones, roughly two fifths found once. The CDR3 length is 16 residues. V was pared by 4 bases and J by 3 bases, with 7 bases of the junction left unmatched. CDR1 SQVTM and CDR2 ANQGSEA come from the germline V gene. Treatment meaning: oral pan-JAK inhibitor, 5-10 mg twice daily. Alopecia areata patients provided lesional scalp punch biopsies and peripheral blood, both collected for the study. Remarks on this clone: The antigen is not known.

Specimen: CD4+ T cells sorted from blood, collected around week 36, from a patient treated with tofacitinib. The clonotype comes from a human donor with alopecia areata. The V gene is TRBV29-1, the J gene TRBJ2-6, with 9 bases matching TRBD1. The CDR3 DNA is TGCAGCGTTGTGGGACAGGGATTCGGTGGGGCCAACGTCCTGACTTTC. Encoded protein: CSVVGQGFGGANVLTF.